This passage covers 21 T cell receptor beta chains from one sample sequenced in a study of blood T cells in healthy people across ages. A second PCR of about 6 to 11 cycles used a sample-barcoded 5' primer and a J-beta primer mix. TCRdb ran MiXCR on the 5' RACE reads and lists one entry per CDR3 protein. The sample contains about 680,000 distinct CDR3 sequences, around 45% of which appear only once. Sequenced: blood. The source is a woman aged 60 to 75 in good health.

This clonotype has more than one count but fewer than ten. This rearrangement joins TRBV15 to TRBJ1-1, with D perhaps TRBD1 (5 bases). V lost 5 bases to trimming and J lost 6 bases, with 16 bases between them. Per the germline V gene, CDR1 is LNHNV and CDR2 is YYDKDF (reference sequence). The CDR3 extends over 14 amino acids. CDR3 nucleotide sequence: TGTGCCACCAGCCGTACCTCGGGGGTGGCTGAAGCTTTCTTT. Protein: CATSRTSGVAEAFF.

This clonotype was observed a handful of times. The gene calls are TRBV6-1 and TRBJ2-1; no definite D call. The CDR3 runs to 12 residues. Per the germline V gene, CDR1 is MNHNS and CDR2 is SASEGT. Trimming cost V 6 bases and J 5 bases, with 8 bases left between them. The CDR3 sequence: CASSPDHNEQFF. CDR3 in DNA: TGTGCCAGCAGCCCGGATCACAATGAGCAGTTCTTC.

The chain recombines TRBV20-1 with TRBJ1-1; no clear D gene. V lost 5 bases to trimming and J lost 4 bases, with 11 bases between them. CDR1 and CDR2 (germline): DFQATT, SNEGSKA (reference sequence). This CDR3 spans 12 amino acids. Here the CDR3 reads CSAEGRFTEAFF. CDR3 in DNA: TGCAGTGCTGAGGGCAGATTCACTGAAGCTTTCTTT.

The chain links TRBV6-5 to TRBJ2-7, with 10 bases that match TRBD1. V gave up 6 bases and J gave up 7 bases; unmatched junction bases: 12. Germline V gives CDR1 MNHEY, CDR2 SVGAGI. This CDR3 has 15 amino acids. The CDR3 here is CASSLTGGWVNEQYF. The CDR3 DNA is TGTGCCAGCAGCCTGACAGGGGGCTGGGTCAATGAGCAGTACTTC.

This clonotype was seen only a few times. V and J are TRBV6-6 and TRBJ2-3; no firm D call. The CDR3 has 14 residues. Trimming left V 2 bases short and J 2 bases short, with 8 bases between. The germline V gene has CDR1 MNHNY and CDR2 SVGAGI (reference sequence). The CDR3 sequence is CASSYTDFTDTQYF. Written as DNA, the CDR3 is TGTGCCAGCAGTTACACAGACTTCACAGATACGCAGTATTTT.

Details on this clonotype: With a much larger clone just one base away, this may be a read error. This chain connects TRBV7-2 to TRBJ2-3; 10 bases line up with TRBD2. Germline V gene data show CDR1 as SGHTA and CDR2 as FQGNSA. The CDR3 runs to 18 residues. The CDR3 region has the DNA TGTGTCAGCAGCTTCGGACTAGCGGTCCCCCCGGGGACAGATACGCAGTATTTT. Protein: CVSSFGLAVPPGTDTQYF.

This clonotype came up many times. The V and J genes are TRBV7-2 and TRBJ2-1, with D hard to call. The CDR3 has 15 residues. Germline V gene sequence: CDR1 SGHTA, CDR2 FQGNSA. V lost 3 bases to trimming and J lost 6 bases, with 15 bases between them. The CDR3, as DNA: TGTGCCAGCAGCTTCCTAGTAGTAACCCTCAATGAGCAGTTCTTC. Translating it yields CASSFLVVTLNEQFF.

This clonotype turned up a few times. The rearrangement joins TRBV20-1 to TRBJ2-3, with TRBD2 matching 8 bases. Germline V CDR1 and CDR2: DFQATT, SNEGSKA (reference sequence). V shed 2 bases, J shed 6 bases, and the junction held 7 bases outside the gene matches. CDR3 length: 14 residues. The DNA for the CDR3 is TGCAGTGCTAGACCAGCGGGAGTCACCGATACGCAGTATTTT. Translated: CSARPAGVTDTQYF.

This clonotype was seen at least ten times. The CDR3 DNA reads TGTGCCAGCAGCCAAGAGGCGGGACTAAAAAACATTCAGTACTTC. Its protein is CASSQEAGLKNIQYF. The chain couples TRBV4-2 to TRBJ2-4; 7 bases line up with TRBD2. The junction had 3 bases not matched to a gene; V was cut back by 0 bases and J by 4 bases. The CDR3 is made up of 15 amino acids. Germline CDR1 LGHNA, CDR2 YNFKEQ.

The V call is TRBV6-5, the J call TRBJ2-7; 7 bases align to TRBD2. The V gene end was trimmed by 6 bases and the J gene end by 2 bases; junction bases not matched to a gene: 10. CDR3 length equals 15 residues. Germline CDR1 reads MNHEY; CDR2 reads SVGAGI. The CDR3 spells CASSPLADPTYEQYF. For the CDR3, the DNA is TGTGCCAGCAGCCCTCTAGCGGACCCAACCTACGAGCAGTACTTC.

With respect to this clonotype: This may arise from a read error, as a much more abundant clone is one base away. The CDR3 sequence: CATSDFGQYNEQFF. The CDR3 nucleotides are TGTGCCACCAGTGATTTTGGACAGTACAATGAGCAGTTCTTC. The chain carries TRBV24-1 and TRBJ2-1; D is perhaps TRBD1 (6 bases). The length of the CDR3 is 14 residues. V was shortened by 1 base and J by 4 bases, with 7 bases between the two germline ends. In germline, CDR1 is KGHDR, CDR2 SFDVKD.

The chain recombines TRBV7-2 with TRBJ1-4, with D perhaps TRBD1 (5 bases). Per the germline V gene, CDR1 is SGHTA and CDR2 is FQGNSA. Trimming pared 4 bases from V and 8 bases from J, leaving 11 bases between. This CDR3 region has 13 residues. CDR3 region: CASSSRVDEKLFF. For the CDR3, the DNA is TGTGCCAGCAGCTCCAGGGTAGACGAAAAACTGTTTTTT. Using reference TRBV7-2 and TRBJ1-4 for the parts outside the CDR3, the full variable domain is GAGVSQSPSNKVTEKGKDVELRCDPISGHTALYWYRQSLGQGLEFLIYFQGNSAPDKSGLPSDRFSAERTGGSVSTLTIQRTQQEDSAVYLCASSSRVDEKLFFGSGTQLSVL.

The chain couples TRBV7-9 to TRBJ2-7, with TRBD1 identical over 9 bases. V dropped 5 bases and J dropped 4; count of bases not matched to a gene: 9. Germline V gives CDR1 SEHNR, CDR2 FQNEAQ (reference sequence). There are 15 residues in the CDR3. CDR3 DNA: TGTGCCAGCAGCAAAGGACAGGGGCCTCTATACGAGCAGTACTTC. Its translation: CASSKGQGPLYEQYF.

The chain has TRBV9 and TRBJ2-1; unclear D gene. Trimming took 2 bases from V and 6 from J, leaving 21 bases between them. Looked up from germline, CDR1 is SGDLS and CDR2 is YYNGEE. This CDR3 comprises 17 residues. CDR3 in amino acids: CASSVSSDQTGGNEQFF. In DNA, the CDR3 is TGTGCCAGCAGCGTCTCGTCAGACCAAACTGGTGGCAATGAGCAGTTCTTC.

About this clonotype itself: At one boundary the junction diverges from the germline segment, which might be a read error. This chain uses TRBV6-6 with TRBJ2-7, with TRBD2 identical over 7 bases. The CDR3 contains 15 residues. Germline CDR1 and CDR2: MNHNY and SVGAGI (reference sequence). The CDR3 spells CASSPGEGYSYEQHF. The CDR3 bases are TGTGCCAGCAGTCCCGGGGAGGGATACTCCTACGAGCAGCACTTC.

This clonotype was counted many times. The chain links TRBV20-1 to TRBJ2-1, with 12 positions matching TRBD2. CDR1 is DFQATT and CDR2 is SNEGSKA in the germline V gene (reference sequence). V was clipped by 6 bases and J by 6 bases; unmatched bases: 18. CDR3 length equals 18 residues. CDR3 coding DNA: TGCAGTGCCCGAGAATGGCTAGCGGGAGGGCCAGGCGTCAATGAGCAGTTCTTC. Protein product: CSAREWLAGGPGVNEQFF.

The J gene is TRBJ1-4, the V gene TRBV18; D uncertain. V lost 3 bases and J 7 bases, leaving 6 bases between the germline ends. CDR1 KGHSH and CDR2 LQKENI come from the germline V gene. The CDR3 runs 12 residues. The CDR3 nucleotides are TGTGCCAGCTCACCCGGGTTTGAAAAACTGTTTTTT. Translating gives CASSPGFEKLFF.

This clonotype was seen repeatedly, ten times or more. The CDR3 protein is CATESRIRNIQYF. CDR3 DNA sequence: TGTGCCACGGAGAGCAGGATTCGGAACATTCAGTACTTC. The rearrangement joins TRBV13 to TRBJ2-4; D is uncertain. The length of the CDR3 is 13 residues. Germline V gene lookup returns CDR1 PRHDT and CDR2 FYEKMQ (reference sequence). V lost 10 bases to trimming and J lost 7 bases, with 17 bases between them.

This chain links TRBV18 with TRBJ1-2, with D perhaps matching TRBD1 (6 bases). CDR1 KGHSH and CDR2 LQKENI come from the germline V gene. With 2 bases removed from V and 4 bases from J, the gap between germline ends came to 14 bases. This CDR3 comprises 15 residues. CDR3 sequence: CASSPLRQASYGYTF. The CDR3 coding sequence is TGTGCCAGCTCACCATTAAGACAGGCATCCTATGGCTACACCTTC.

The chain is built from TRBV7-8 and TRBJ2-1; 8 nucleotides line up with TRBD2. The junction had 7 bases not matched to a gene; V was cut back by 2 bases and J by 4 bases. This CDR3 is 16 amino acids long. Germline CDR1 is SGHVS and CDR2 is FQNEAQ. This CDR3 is CASSLPGGLRYNEQFF. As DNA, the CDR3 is TGTGCCAGCAGCTTACCGGGAGGGCTAAGGTACAATGAGCAGTTCTTC.

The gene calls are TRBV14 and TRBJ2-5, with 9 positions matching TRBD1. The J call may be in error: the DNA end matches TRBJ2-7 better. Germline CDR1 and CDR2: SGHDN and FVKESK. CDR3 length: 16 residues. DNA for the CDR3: TGTGCCAGCAGCCTGCAGCTGGGACAGGGAACCTACGAGCAGTACTTC. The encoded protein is CASSLQLGQGTYEQYF.